The source of this TCR beta chain is a study of blood T cell repertoires in COVID-19. Whole-study context: From T cells, B-cell-depleted T cells, or PBMCs came the material, which was cDNA or gDNA.

Sequencing was performed with immunoSEQ multiplex PCR; in TCRdb, only in-frame clones are kept and a portion is missing. The repertoire consists of 100,000 to 150,000 clones, with around 90% occurring once and the leading ten covering approximately 2%. Germline V gives CDR1 SGHTA, CDR2 FQGNSA. This CDR3 is built from 16 residues. V trimming: 3 bases; J trimming: 1 base; junction bases outside the gene matches: 7. The sequence was obtained from a man aged 50 or older with COVID-19, enrolled during active disease. This sequence joins TRBV7-2 and TRBJ2-3; 7 nucleotides align to TRBD1. Material: peripheral blood. The CDR3 DNA sequence: TGTGCCAGCAGCTTGACAGGGAATGAGGGCACAGATACGCAGTATTTT. Amino acid sequence: CASSLTGNEGTDTQYF.